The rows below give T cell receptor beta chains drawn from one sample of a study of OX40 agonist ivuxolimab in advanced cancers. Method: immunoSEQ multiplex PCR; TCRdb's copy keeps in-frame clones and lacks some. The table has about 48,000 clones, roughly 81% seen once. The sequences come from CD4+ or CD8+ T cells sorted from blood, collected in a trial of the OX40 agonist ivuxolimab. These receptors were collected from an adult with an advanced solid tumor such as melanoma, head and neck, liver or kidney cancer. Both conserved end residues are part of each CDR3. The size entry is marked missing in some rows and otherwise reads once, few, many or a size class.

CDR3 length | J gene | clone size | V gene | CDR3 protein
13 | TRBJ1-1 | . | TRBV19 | CASSLDRDTEAFF
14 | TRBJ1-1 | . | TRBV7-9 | CASSDIHRGTEAFF
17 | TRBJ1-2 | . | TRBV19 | CASSRTQGSSANYGYTF
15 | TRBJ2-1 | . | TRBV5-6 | CASSLDGRAYNEQFF
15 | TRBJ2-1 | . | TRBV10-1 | CASRVRTLKIGEQFF
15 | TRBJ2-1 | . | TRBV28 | CASSLSFKGWNEQFF
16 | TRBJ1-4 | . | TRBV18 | CASSPSRRDTNEKLFF
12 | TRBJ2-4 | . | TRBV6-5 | CASSDRDTFQYF
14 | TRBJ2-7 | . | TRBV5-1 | CASSLRLPTREQYF
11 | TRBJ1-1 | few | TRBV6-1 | CASIKVAEAFF
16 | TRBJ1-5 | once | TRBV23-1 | CASSQGAGGPDQPQHF
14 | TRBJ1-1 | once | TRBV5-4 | CASSQEDRNTEAFF
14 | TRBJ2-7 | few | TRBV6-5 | CASRDWTVSYEQYF
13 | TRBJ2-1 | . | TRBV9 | CASSVEDRNEQFF
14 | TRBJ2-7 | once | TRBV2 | CASSEGRGLYEQYF
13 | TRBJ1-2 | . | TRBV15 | CATSRGGPGGYTF
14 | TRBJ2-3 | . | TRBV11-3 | CASSFSRGTDTQYF
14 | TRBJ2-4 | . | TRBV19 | CASSRTVAKNIQYF
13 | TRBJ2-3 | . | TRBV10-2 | CASSESKADTQYF
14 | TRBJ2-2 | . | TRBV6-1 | CASSWEQNTGELFF
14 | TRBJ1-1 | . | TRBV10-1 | CASSAGTGGTEAFF
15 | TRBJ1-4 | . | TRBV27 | CASSSANSVGEKLFF
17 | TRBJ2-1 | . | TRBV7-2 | CASSSAGSGKPRNEQFF
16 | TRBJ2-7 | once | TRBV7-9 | CASSLAGAREKYEQYF
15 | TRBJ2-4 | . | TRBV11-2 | CASSLGGLERNIQYF
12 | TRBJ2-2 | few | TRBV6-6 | CASRHPTGELFF
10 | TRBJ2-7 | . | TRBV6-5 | CASSEGEQYF
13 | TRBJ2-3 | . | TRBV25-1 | CASSRQGTDTQYF
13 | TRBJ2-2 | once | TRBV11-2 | CASSLIFAGELFF
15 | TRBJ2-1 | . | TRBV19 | CASSPAGGPYNEQFF
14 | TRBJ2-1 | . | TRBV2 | CASSYGTSKNEQFF
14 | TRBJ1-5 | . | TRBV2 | CASSLGTDNQPQHF
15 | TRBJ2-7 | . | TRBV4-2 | CASSQVATGPYEQYF
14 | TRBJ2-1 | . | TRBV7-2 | CASSLEKGYNEQFF
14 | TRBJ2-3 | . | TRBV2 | CASSEVSQKGTQYF
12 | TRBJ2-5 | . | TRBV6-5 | CASSPGEETQYF
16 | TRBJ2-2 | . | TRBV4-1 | CASSLEAGGNTGELFF
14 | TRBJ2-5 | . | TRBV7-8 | CASLIFGTQETQYF
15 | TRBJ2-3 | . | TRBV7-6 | CASSFRDSKTDTQYF
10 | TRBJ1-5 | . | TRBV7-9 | CASSRRPQHF
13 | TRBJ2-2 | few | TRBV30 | CALGGANTGELFF
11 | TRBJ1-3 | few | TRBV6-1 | CASSEDITLRF
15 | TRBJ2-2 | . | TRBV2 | CASRVGLASTGELFF
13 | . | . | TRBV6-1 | CASRLSTRDEQYF
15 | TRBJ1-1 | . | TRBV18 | CASSQEGQGYTEAFF
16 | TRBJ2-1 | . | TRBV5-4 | CASSLSTGVGFDEQFF
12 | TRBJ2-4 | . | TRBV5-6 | CASSASVEEPYF
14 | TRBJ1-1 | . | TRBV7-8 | CASSLELPNTEAFF
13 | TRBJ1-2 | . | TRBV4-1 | CASSQGQGYGYTF